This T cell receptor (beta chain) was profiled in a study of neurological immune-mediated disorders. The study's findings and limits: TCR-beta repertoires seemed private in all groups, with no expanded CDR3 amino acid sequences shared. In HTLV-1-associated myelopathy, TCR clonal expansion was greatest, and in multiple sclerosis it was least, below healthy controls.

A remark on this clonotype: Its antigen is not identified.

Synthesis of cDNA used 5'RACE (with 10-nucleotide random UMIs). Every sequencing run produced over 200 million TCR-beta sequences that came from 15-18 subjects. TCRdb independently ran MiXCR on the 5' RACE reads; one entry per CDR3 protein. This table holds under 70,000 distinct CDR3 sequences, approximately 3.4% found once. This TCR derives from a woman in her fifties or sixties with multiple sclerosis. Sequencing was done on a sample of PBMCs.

This chain's CDR3 is CASSVQGSNNYGYTF. CDR3 nucleotides: TGTGCCAGCAGTGTACAGGGGAGCAATAACTATGGCTACACCTTC. This chain joins TRBV12-3 or TRBV12-4 and TRBJ1-2, with 7 bases lining up with TRBD1. This CDR3 spans 15 amino acids. The J segment lost 1 base and the V segment lost 5 bases, leaving 7 bases of the junction unmatched.